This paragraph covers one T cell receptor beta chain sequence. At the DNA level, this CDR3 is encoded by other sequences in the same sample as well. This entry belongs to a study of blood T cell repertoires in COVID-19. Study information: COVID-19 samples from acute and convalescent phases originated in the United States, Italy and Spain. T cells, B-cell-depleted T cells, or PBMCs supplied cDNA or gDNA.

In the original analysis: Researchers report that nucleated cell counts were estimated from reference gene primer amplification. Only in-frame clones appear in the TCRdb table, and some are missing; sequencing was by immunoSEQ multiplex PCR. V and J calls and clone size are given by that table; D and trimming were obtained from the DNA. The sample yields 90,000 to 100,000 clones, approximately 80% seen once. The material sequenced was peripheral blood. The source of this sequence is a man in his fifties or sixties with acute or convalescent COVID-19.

The CDR3 coding sequence is TGCGCCAGCAGCTTCGGACAGGGGGCCTCTAGTGAGCAGTTCTTC. Translated, it gives CASSFGQGASSEQFF. The chain combines TRBV5-1 with TRBJ2-1; 11 nucleotides agree with TRBD1. CDR1 is SGHRS, CDR2 YFSETQ, per germline. Losses at the gene ends were 2 bases for V and 9 bases for J; bases not matched to a gene: 7. The CDR3 totals 15 residues.